The 2 T cell receptor beta chains below all came from one sample that was sequenced in a study of T cells in localized non-small cell lung cancer. Measured with immunoSEQ multiplex PCR; TCRdb has only the in-frame clones, and not every one. Of roughly 1,600 clones listed, 27% are singletons. Material: lung tumor tissue, obtained before any cancer treatment. The receptors originated from a female donor of 60 years or more with stage II lung adenocarcinoma.

This clone has more than one count but fewer than ten. V is TRBV6-8 and J is TRBJ2-3; D possibly corresponds to TRBD1 (5 bases). Germline V gene data show CDR1 as MNHGY and CDR2 as SAAAGT. This CDR3 comprises 13 residues. V lost 10 bases to trimming and J lost 1 base, with 12 bases between them. CDR3 loop: CATQDSGTDTQYF. The DNA of the CDR3 is TGTGCCACCCAAGACAGCGGCACAGATACGCAGTATTTT.

This clone is deemed large. The chain has TRBV9 and TRBJ2-3; 9 nucleotides line up with TRBD2. V lost 4 bases and J lost 3; bases outside the gene matches: 6. Germline lookup yields CDR1 SGDLS and CDR2 YYNGEE. The CDR3 is 15 residues long. In nucleotides, the CDR3 is TGTGCCAGCAGCTTTAGCGGGAGTCGAACAGATACGCAGTATTTT. Its translation: CASSFSGSRTDTQYF.